One sample yielded the 21 T cell receptor beta chains listed below, sequenced in a study of T cells after yellow fever vaccination. MiXCR was run by TCRdb on the 5' RACE reads, yielding one entry per CDR3 protein. Of hundreds of thousands of distinct CDR3 sequences listed, about 4% are singletons. Sequencing was performed on PBMCs, taken 5 days after the yellow fever booster vaccination. These receptors came from a young man who received the YFV17D yellow fever vaccine.

This clonotype has just a few counts. The rearrangement uses TRBV6-2 or TRBV6-3 and TRBJ2-7; 7 bases agree with TRBD2. The V gene's germline CDR1 is MNHEY and CDR2 SVGEGT. The V and J ends lost 2 bases and 3 bases, in that order; junction bases with no gene match: 7. This CDR3 is built from 15 residues. CDR3 DNA: TGTGCCAGCAGTTACAGGGCTAGCGGAGACTACGAGCAGTACTTC. Translated, it gives CASSYRASGDYEQYF.

V is TRBV7-9 and J is TRBJ2-5; D gene unclear. CDR1 and CDR2 from the germline V gene are SEHNR and FQNEAQ (reference sequence). V was shortened by 2 bases and J by 0 bases, with 7 bases between the two germline ends. This CDR3 region has 14 residues. DNA for the CDR3: TGTGCCAGCAGCTTATCGAGACACCAAGAGACCCAGTACTTC. Translating it yields CASSLSRHQETQYF.

The table lists this clonotype with a few counts. The chain links TRBV7-3 to TRBJ2-3; D is perhaps TRBD1 (5 bases). The CDR3 extends over 14 amino acids. V lost 2 bases, J lost 5 bases, and 11 bases lay in between. Looked up from germline, CDR1 is SGHTA and CDR2 is FQGTGA. CDR3 loop: CASSLVGVRDTQYF. DNA for the CDR3: TGTGCCAGCAGCTTAGTAGGGGTCCGAGATACGCAGTATTTT.

The chain joins TRBV24-1 to TRBJ2-3, with a possible D match to TRBD2 (5 bases). V was clipped by 4 bases and J by 4 bases, with 14 bases between them. CDR3 length: 15 amino acids. Looked up from germline, CDR1 is KGHDR and CDR2 is SFDVKD. CDR3 amino acids: CATSDPAQRADTQYF. CDR3 coding DNA: TGTGCCACCAGTGACCCGGCCCAGAGGGCAGATACGCAGTATTTT.

The chain combines TRBV5-1 with TRBJ1-1, with a weak D call TRBD1 (5 bases). The length of the CDR3 is 16 residues. V was trimmed by 0 bases and J by 1 base, leaving 13 bases between them. The germline V gene has CDR1 SGHRS and CDR2 YFSETQ. CDR3 nucleotide sequence: TGCGCCAGCAGCTTGGACCCAGGGAGAAAGAACACTGAAGCTTTCTTT. The encoded protein is CASSLDPGRKNTEAFF.

This clonotype was recorded at least ten times. This chain joins TRBV4-3 and TRBJ2-7; tentatively, D is TRBD1 (6 bases). V dropped 1 base and J dropped 2 bases, with 12 bases sitting between them. Per germline, CDR1 LGHNA and CDR2 YSLEER. This CDR3 has 15 amino acids. The CDR3 DNA is TGCGCCAGCAGCCAAGCAATGCAGGGGCCCTACGAGCAGTACTTC. Protein: CASSQAMQGPYEQYF.

This clonotype was observed a few times. The chain links TRBV5-1 to TRBJ1-1, with 8 bases aligning to TRBD1. The CDR3 contains 15 residues. With V trimmed by 4 bases and J by 2 bases, 7 bases remained unmatched. The germline gives CDR1 SGHRS, CDR2 YFSETQ. The CDR3 is CASSIDGQGNTEAFF. CDR3 in DNA: TGCGCCAGCAGCATAGACGGACAGGGTAACACTGAAGCTTTCTTT.

This clonotype was seen more than once but under ten times. The chain uses TRBV5-1 and TRBJ2-2; a weak D match, TRBD1 (6 bases). CDR1 SGHRS and CDR2 YFSETQ come from the germline V gene. The CDR3 extends over 15 amino acids. Trimming cost V 4 bases and J 3 bases, with 13 bases left between them. In nucleotides, the CDR3 is TGCGCCAGCAGCGCCACAGGGTGGGACACCGGGGAGCTGTTTTTT. Its protein product is CASSATGWDTGELFF. The full variable domain, with the rest looked up from reference TRBV5-1 and TRBJ2-2, is KAGVTQTPRYLIKTRGQQVTLSCSPISGHRSVSWYQQTPGQGLQFLFEYFSETQRNKGNFPGRFSGRQFSNSRSEMNVSTLELGDSALYLCASSATGWDTGELFFGEGSRLTVL.

The V call is TRBV29-1, the J call TRBJ2-2, with D perhaps TRBD2 (5 bases). Germline V lookup: CDR1 SQVTM, CDR2 ANQGSEA. Trimming removed 6 bases from V and 6 bases from J, with 14 bases in between. This CDR3 contains 13 residues. CDR3 amino acids: CSVVKAGAGELFF. DNA for the CDR3: TGCAGCGTGGTAAAAGCCGGGGCCGGGGAGCTGTTTTTT.

This clonotype was observed a few times. The V gene is TRBV6-2 or TRBV6-3, the J gene TRBJ2-1; 7 bases align to TRBD1. The CDR3 totals 15 residues. With 6 bases clipped from V and 4 bases from J, the junction kept 9 bases outside the gene matches. Germline V gives CDR1 MNHEY, CDR2 SVGEGT. The CDR3 region has the DNA TGTGCCAGCAGCCGTTCGGGACAGCCGTACAATGAGCAGTTCTTC. Protein sequence: CASSRSGQPYNEQFF.

This clonotype was seen at least ten times. The CDR3 bases are TGCGCCAGCAGCCAAGAGAATACGGGGCGCTTACAGTTCTTC. It specifies CASSQENTGRLQFF. This chain uses TRBV4-1 with TRBJ2-1; perhaps D is TRBD1 or TRBD2 (5 bases each). The CDR3 contains 14 residues. Germline lookup yields CDR1 MGHRA and CDR2 YSYEKL. V was clipped by 0 bases and J by 13 bases, with 16 bases between them.

This clonotype was picked up many times. This sequence joins TRBV15 and TRBJ2-1; D gene ambiguous. The V and J ends lost 5 bases and 4 bases respectively, with 9 bases between them. The V gene's germline CDR1 is LNHNV and CDR2 YYDKDF (reference sequence). This CDR3 has 13 residues. Here the CDR3 reads CATSPENYNEQFF. The CDR3 DNA follows: TGTGCCACCAGCCCGGAAAATTACAATGAGCAGTTCTTC.

The V call is TRBV5-1, the J call TRBJ2-5; 9 bases agree with TRBD1. The germline CDR1 and CDR2 sequences are SGHRS and YFSETQ. V gave up 4 bases and J gave up 2 bases; unmatched junction bases: 3. CDR3 length: 14 residues. The CDR3 reads CASSKGTGQETQYF. In DNA form, the CDR3 reads TGCGCCAGCAGCAAAGGGACAGGGCAAGAGACCCAGTACTTC.

This clonotype showed up many times. The chain combines TRBV27 with TRBJ1-5; maybe TRBD1 (6 bases). Germline loops: CDR1 MNHEY, CDR2 SMNVEV (reference sequence). V was clipped by 8 bases and J by 7 bases, with 21 bases between them. The CDR3 runs 15 residues. CDR3 loop: CASGRGTGARQPQHF. As DNA, the CDR3 is TGTGCCAGCGGCCGGGGCACGGGGGCTCGACAGCCCCAGCATTTT.

The table lists this clonotype with a few counts. The chain carries TRBV4-2 and TRBJ2-3, with 8 nucleotides matching TRBD2. CDR1 is LGHNA, CDR2 YNFKEQ, per germline. This CDR3 is 17 amino acids long. The junction had 10 bases not matched to a gene; V was cut back by 1 base and J by 4 bases. The CDR3 nucleotides are TGTGCCAGCAGCCAAGCGTGGCAGCGGGGGTTGGCAGATACGCAGTATTTT. Translating it yields CASSQAWQRGLADTQYF.

This clonotype occurred many times. The CDR3 reads CASKGKWLETQYF. The CDR3 DNA is TGTGCCAGCAAGGGGAAATGGCTAGAGACCCAGTACTTC. The chain combines TRBV2 with TRBJ2-5, with D possibly TRBD1 on 5 matching bases. Between the trimmed V and J ends, which lost 7 bases and 4 bases, there was a span of 13 bases. This CDR3 region has 13 residues. CDR1 SNHLY and CDR2 FYNNEI come from the germline V gene.

The chain uses TRBV20-1 and TRBJ1-1; no clear D gene. Germline CDR1 DFQATT, CDR2 SNEGSKA (reference sequence). V was shortened by 1 base and J by 1 base, with 19 bases between the two germline ends. There are 17 residues in the CDR3. The CDR3 sequence is CSARVPRASSGNTEAFF. The CDR3 nucleotides are TGCAGTGCTAGAGTCCCAAGGGCCTCTTCGGGGAACACTGAAGCTTTCTTT.

The rearrangement links TRBV6-4 to TRBJ1-2, with no clear D. CDR3 length: 14 amino acids. V was cut by 4 bases and J by 2 bases, with 11 bases left in between. The V gene's germline CDR1 is MRHNA and CDR2 SNTAGT. The CDR3 DNA is TGTGCCAGCAGTGTCGCCCCAGGCAACTATGGCTACACCTTC. It yields the protein CASSVAPGNYGYTF.

This clonotype was detected ten times or more. The chain is built from TRBV7-2 and TRBJ1-2; D remains ambiguous. Deletions cut 2 bases from V and 4 bases from J, with 14 bases between. Germline CDR1 SGHTA, CDR2 FQGNSA. This CDR3 contains 15 residues. CDR3 amino acids: CASSLSGGLSYGYTF. The CDR3 DNA sequence: TGTGCCAGCAGCTTAAGCGGCGGCTTATCCTATGGCTACACCTTC.

This clonotype has only a few counts. The gene calls are TRBV12-3 or TRBV12-4 and TRBJ1-4; 9 nucleotides align to TRBD1. Trimming at V came to 1 base and at J to 4 bases, leaving 4 bases not matched to a gene. The CDR3 runs 16 residues. The DNA of the CDR3 is TGTGCCAGCAGTTTAGTGGTGGGACAGGGTAATGAAAAACTGTTTTTT. It yields the protein CASSLVVGQGNEKLFF.

This clonotype was found a few times. The chain is built from TRBV29-1 and TRBJ2-3; D is undetermined. Per germline, CDR1 SQVTM and CDR2 ANQGSEA. V lost 7 bases to trimming and J lost 0 bases, with 11 bases between them. The CDR3 runs to 13 residues. CDR3 coding DNA: TGCAGCGATAAGACAATTAGCACAGATACGCAGTATTTT. Amino acids: CSDKTISTDTQYF.